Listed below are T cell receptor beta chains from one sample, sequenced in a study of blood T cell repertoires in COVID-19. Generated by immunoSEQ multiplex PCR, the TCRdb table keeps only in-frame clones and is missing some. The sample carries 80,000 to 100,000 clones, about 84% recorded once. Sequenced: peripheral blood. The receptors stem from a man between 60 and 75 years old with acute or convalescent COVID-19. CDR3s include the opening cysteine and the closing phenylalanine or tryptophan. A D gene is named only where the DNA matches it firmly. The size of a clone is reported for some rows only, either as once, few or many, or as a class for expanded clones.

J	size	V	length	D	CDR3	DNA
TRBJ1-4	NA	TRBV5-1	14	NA	CASRGASGNEKLFF	TGCGCCAGCCGTGGGGCTTCCGGTAATGAAAAACTGTTTTTT
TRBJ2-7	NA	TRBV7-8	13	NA	CASSLVDSGEQYF	TGTGCCAGCAGCTTAGTTGACAGTGGCGAGCAGTACTTC
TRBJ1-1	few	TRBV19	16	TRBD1	CASSIRTGARNTEAFF	TGTGCCAGTAGTATCCGGACAGGGGCACGGAACACTGAAGCTTTCTTT
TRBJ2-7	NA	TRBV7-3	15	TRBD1	CASSQPGQGHYEQYF	TGTGCCAGCAGTCAACCGGGACAGGGACACTACGAGCAGTACTTC
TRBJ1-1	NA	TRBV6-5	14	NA	CASSRARAGTEAFF	TGTGCCAGCAGTCGAGCCAGGGCTGGCACTGAAGCTTTCTTT
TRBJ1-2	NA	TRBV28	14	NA	CASSGRAGGYGYTF	TGTGCCAGCAGTGGGAGGGCCGGGGGTTATGGCTACACCTTC
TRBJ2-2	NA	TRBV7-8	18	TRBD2	CASSSLTISGVNTGELFF	TGTGCCAGCAGCTCCCTAACGATTAGCGGGGTTAACACCGGGGAGCTGTTTTTT
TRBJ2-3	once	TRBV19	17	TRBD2	CASSMSASGRRGDTQYF	TGTGCCAGTAGTATGTCGGCTAGCGGGAGGCGGGGAGATACGCAGTATTTT
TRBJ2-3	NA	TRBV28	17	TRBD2	CASSPRGTSPSLYTQYF	TGTGCCAGCAGTCCTCGCGGGACTAGTCCAAGCCTTTATACGCAGTATTTT
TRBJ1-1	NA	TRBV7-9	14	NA	CASSLEGRGTEAFF	TGTGCCAGCAGCTTAGAAGGGCGGGGAACTGAAGCTTTCTTT
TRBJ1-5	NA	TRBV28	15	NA	CASSRAGMEYQPQHF	TGTGCCAGCAGTCGAGCAGGGATGGAATATCAGCCCCAGCATTTT
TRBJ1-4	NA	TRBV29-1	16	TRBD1	CSEEGGTGGPNEKLFF	TGCAGCGAGGAGGGCGGGACAGGGGGCCCTAATGAAAAACTGTTTTTT
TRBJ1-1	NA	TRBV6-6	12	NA	CASAEGRAEAFF	TGTGCCAGCGCGGAGGGAAGGGCTGAAGCTTTCTTT
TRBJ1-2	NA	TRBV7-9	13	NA	CASSLNIRGGYTF	TGTGCCAGCAGCTTAAACATCCGGGGTGGCTACACCTTC
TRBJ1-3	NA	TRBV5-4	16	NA	CASSFREPEYGNTIYF	TGTGCCAGCAGCTTCCGGGAGCCTGAATATGGAAACACCATATATTTT
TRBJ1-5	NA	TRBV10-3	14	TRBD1	CAISTGGVRQPQHF	TGTGCCATCAGTACAGGGGGCGTTCGTCAGCCCCAGCATTTT
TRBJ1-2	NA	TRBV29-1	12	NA	CSVDLEGSGYTF	TGCAGCGTTGACCTTGAGGGTAGCGGCTACACCTTC
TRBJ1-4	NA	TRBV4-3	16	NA	CASSQVWGRIQEKLFF	TGCGCCAGCAGCCAAGTTTGGGGGAGGATCCAAGAAAAACTGTTTTTT